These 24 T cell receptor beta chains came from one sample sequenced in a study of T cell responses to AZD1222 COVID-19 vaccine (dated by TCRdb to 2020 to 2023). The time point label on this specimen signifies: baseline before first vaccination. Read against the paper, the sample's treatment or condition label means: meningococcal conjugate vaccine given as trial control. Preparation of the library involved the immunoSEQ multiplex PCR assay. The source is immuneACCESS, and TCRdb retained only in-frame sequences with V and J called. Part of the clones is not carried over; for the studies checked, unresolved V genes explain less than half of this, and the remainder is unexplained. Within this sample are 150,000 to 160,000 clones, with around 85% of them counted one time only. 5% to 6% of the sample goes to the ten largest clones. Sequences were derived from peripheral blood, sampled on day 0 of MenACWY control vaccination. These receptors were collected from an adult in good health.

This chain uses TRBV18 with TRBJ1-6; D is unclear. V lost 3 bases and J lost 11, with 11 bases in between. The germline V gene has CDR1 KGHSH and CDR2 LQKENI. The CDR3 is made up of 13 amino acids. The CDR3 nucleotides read TGTGCCAGCTCACCTGAGGCGGGGACACCCCTCCACTTT. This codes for CASSPEAGTPLHF.

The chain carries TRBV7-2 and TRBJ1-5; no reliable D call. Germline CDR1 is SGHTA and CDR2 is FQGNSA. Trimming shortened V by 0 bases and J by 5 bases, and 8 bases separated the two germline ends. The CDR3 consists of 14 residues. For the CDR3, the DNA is TGTGCCAGCAGCTTAGCAGGGAACGATCAGCCCCAGCATTTT. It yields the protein CASSLAGNDQPQHF. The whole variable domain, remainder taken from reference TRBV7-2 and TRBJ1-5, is GAGVSQSPSNKVTEKGKDVELRCDPISGHTALYWYRQSLGQGLEFLIYFQGNSAPDKSGLPSDRFSAERTGGSVSTLTIQRTQQEDSAVYLCASSLAGNDQPQHFGDGTRLSIL.

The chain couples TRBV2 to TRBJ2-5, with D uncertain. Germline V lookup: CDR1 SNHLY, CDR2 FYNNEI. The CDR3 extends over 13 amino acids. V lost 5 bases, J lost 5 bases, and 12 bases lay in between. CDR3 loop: CASSRARKETQYF. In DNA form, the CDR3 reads TGTGCCAGCAGTAGGGCCCGGAAGGAGACCCAGTACTTC. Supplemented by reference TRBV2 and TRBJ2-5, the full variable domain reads EPEVTQTPSHQVTQMGQEVILRCVPISNHLYFYWYRQILGQKVEFLVSFYNNEISEKSEIFDDQFSVERPDGSNFTLKIRSTKLEDSAMYFCASSRARKETQYFGPGTRLLVL.

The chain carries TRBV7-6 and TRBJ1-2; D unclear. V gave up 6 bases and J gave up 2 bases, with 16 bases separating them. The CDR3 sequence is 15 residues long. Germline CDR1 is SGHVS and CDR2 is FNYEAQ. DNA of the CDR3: TGTGCCAGCAGTTGGGGTGAGGGCTCAAACTATGGCTACACCTTC. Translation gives CASSWGEGSNYGYTF. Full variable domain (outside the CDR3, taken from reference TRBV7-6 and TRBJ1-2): GAGVSQSPRYKVTKRGQDVALRCDPISGHVSLYWYRQALGQGPEFLTYFNYEAQQDKSGLPNDRFSAERPEGSISTLTIQRTEQRDSAMYRCASSWGEGSNYGYTFGSGTRLTVV.

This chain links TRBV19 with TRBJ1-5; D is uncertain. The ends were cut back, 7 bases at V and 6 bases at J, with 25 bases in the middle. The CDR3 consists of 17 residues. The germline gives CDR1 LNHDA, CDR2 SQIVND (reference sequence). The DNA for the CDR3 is TGTGCCAGTACCGCCTCTTTACGGGAGACCGCGGGTCAGCCCCAGCATTTT. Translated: CASTASLRETAGQPQHF.

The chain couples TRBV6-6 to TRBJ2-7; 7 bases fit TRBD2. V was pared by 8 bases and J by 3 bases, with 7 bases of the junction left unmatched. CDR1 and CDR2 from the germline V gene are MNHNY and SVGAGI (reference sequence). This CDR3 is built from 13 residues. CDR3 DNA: TGTGCCAGCGCGTCTAGCGGATACTACGAGCAGTACGTC. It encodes CASASSGYYEQYV.

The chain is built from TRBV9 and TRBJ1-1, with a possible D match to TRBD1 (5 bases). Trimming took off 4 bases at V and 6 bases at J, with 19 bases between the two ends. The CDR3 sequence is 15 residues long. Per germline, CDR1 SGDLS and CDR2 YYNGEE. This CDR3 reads CASSRRGQGGAEAFF. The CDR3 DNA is TGTGCCAGCAGCCGAAGAGGGCAGGGAGGGGCTGAAGCTTTCTTT. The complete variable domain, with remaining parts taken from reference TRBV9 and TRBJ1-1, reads DSGVTQTPKHLITATGQRVTLRCSPRSGDLSVYWYQQSLDQGLQFLIQYYNGEERAKGNILERFSAQQFPDLHSELNLSSLELGDSALYFCASSRRGQGGAEAFFGQGTRLTVV.

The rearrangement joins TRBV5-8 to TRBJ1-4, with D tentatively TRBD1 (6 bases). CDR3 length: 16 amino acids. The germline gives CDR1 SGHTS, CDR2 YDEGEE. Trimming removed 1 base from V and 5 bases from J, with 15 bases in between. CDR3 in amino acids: CASSLRTAELNEKLFF. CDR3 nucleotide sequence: TGTGCCAGCAGCTTGCGGACAGCTGAACTCAATGAAAAACTGTTTTTT.

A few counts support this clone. The CDR3 bases are TGTGCCAGCAGCCCTGGCGACAGGGGGGCCACTGAAGCTTTCTTT. This codes for CASSPGDRGATEAFF. The rearrangement joins TRBV11-1 to TRBJ1-1; 9 bases are shared with TRBD1. The V gene end was trimmed by 5 bases and the J gene end by 4 bases; junction bases not matched to a gene: 8. Germline V gene lookup returns CDR1 SGHAT and CDR2 FQDESV (reference sequence). The CDR3 contains 15 residues.

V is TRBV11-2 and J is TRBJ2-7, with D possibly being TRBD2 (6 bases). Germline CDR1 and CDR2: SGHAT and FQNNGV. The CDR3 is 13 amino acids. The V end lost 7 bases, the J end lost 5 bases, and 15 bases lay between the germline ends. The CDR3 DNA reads TGTGCCAGCATAGGGACCTGGAGGGACGAGCAGTACTTC. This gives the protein CASIGTWRDEQYF.

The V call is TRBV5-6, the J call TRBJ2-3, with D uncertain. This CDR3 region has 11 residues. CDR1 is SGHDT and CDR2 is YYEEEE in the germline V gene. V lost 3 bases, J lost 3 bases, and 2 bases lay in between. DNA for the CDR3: TGTGCCAGCAGCTCAACAGATACGCAGTATTTT. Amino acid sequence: CASSSTDTQYF.

The CDR3 DNA sequence: TGTGCCAGCAGTTATGGATCAGGTGGCAATCAGCCCCAGCATTTT. Amino acids: CASSYGSGGNQPQHF. V usage is TRBV6-6 and J usage is TRBJ1-5; D call uncertain. The V gene's germline CDR1 is MNHNY and CDR2 SVGAGI (reference sequence). This CDR3 contains 15 residues. V gave up 3 bases and J gave up 2 bases, with 11 bases separating them.

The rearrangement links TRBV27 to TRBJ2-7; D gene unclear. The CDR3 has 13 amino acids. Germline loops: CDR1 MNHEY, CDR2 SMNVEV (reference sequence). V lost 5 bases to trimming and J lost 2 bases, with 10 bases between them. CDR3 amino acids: CASSLTPAYEQYF. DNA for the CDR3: TGTGCCAGCAGTCTAACACCAGCCTACGAGCAGTACTTC.

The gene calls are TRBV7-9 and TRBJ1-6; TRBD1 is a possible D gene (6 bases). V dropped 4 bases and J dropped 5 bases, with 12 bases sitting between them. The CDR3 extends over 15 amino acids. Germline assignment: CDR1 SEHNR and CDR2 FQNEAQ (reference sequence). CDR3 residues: CASSWGAANNSPLHF. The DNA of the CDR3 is TGTGCCAGCAGCTGGGGGGCAGCAAATAATTCACCCCTCCACTTT.

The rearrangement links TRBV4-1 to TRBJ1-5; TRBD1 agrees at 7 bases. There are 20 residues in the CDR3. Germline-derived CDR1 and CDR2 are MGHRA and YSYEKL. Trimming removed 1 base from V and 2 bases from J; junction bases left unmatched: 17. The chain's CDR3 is CASSQGLPGGISIGNQPQHF. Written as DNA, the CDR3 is TGCGCCAGCAGCCAAGGATTACCAGGGGGTATCTCTATTGGCAATCAGCCCCAGCATTTT.

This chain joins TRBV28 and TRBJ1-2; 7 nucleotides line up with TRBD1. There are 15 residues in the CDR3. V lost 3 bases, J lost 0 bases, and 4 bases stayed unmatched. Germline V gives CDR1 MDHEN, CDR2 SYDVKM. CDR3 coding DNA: TGTGCCAGCAGTTTTGGGACAGACTCTAACTATGGCTACACCTTC. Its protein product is CASSFGTDSNYGYTF.

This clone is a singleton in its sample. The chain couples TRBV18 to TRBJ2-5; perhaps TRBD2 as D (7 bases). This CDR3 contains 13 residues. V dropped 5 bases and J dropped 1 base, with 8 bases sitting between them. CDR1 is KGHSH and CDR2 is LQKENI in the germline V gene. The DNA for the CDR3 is TGTGCCAGCTCAAGGGGGGGCCAAGAGACCCAGTACTTC. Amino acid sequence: CASSRGGQETQYF.

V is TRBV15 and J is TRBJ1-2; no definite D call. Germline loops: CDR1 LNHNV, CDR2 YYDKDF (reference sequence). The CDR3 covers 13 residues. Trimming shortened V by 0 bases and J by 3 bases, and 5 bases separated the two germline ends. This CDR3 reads CATSRDLDYGYTF. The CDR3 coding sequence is TGTGCCACCAGCAGAGATCTCGACTATGGCTACACCTTC.

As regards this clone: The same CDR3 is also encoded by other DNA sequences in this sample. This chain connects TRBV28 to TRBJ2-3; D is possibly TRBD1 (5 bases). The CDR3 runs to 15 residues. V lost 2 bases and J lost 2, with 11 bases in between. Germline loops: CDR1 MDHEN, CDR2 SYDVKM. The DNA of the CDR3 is TGTGCCAGCAGTTTAAGGGGCAGGTTCACAGATACGCAGTATTTT. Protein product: CASSLRGRFTDTQYF.

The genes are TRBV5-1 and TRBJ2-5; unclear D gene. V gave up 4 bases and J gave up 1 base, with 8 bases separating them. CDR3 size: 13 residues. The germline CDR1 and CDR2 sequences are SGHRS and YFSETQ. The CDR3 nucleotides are TGCGCCAGCAGCCGTGACACCCAAGAGACCCAGTACTTC. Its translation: CASSRDTQETQYF.

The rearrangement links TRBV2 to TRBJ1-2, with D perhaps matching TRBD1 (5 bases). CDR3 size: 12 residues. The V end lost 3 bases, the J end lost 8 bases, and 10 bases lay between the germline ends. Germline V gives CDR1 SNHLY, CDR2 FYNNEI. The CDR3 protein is CASSEDRGGYTF. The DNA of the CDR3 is TGTGCCAGCAGTGAGGATAGGGGAGGCTACACCTTC.

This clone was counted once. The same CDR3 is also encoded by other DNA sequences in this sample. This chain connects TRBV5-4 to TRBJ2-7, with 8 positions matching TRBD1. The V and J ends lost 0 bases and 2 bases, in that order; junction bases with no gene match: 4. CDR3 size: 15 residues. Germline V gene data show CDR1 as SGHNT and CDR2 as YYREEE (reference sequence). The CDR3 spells CASSLGQGRPYEQYF. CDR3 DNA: TGTGCCAGCAGCTTGGGACAGGGGAGGCCCTACGAGCAGTACTTC.

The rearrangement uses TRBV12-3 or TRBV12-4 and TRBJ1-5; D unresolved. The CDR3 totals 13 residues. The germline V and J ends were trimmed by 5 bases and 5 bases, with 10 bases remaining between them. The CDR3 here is CASSPQPDQPQHF. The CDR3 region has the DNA TGTGCCAGCAGTCCGCAGCCAGATCAGCCCCAGCATTTT.

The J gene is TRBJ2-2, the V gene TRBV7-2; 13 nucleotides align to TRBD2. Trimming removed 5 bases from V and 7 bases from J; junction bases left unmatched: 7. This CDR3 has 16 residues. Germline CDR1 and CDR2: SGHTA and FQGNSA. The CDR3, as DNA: TGTGCCAGCAGCCCCCCGGGACTAGCGGGGTTCGGGGAGCTGTTTTTT. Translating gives CASSPPGLAGFGELFF.